The 27 T cell receptor beta chains below all came from one sample that was sequenced in a study of T cells in Graves' hyperthyroidism and ophthalmopathy. Authors of the study amplified TCR beta CDR3 regions from RNA transcripts. TCR CDR3 underwent first-round RT-PCR with the HTBI primer set. A single record per CDR3 protein comes from TCRdb applying MiXCR to the multiplex PCR reads. Of around 450,000 distinct CDR3 sequences in the sample, roughly 15% were seen once. Sequencing was carried out using blood. The source is a woman aged 18 to 35 with Graves' hyperthyroidism.

This clonotype was counted only a few times. This rearrangement joins TRBV5-6 to TRBJ1-5; D uncertain. Trimming removed 0 bases at V and 9 bases at J, with 10 bases between. Germline V CDR1 and CDR2: SGHDT, YYEEEE. The CDR3 has 13 amino acids. The chain's CDR3 is CASSLGELGPQHF. The CDR3 DNA sequence: TGTGCCAGCAGCTTGGGGGAGTTAGGGCCCCAGCATTTT.

This clonotype was detected ten times or more. The chain is built from TRBV6-1 and TRBJ1-4; 11 bases agree with TRBD1. The CDR3 has 15 residues. After removal of 5 bases from V and 8 bases from J, the junction contained 7 bases not matched to a gene. Germline loops: CDR1 MNHNS, CDR2 SASEGT. The CDR3 DNA follows: TGTGCCAGCAGTCCGGACAGGGGGCGCGGAGAAAAACTGTTTTTT. Its translation is CASSPDRGRGEKLFF.

This clonotype was seen repeatedly, ten times or more. The chain links TRBV7-6 to TRBJ1-1, with 9 bases identical to TRBD1. Germline CDR1 is SGHVS and CDR2 is FNYEAQ. The CDR3 totals 15 residues. Trimming removed 5 bases from V and 4 bases from J; junction bases left unmatched: 8. CDR3 bases: TGTGCCAGCAGCCCGACCGGGACAGGGCGCACTGAAGCTTTCTTT. Translated, it gives CASSPTGTGRTEAFF. The whole variable domain, filled in from reference TRBV7-6 and TRBJ1-1, reads GAGVSQSPRYKVTKRGQDVALRCDPISGHVSLYWYRQALGQGPEFLTYFNYEAQQDKSGLPNDRFSAERPEGSISTLTIQRTEQRDSAMYRCASSPTGTGRTEAFFGQGTRLTVV.

There are a few counts of this clonotype. The chain couples TRBV2 to TRBJ1-1; 9 bases match TRBD1. V shed 6 bases, J shed 0 bases, and the junction held 5 bases outside the gene matches. CDR3 size: 15 residues. Germline assignment: CDR1 SNHLY and CDR2 FYNNEI. The CDR3 DNA is TGTGCCAGCAGGGAGGACAGGGGCTTGAACACTGAAGCTTTCTTT. Protein sequence: CASREDRGLNTEAFF.

This clonotype was counted at least ten times. The chain joins TRBV7-2 to TRBJ2-5; TRBD2 matches 11 bases. Germline-derived CDR1 and CDR2 are SGHTA and FQGNSA. The CDR3 loop spans 15 amino acids. The ends lost 8 bases at V and 5 bases at J; junction bases unmatched: 10. As DNA, the CDR3 is TGTGCCAGCGGTACTAGCGGGAGAAGCTGGGAGACCCAGTACTTC. This translates into CASGTSGRSWETQYF.

This clonotype has a count of ten or more. The V call is TRBV2, the J call TRBJ1-1; D is unresolved. The ends were cut back, 5 bases at V and 0 bases at J, with 10 bases in the middle. The CDR3 spans 14 residues. Germline V gene sequence: CDR1 SNHLY, CDR2 FYNNEI. CDR3 residues: CASSIVIMNTEAFF. For the CDR3, the DNA is TGTGCCAGCAGTATTGTGATAATGAACACTGAAGCTTTCTTT.

This clonotype was observed many times. This chain uses TRBV29-1 with TRBJ2-3; D is unresolved. This CDR3 comprises 8 residues. Germline values: CDR1 SQVTM, CDR2 ANQGSEA. With 3 bases removed from V and 9 bases from J, the gap between germline ends came to 1 base. CDR3 sequence reads: CSVDTQYF. CDR3 bases: TGCAGCGTTGACACGCAGTATTTT.

This clonotype was recorded many times. The chain couples TRBV3-1 to TRBJ1-2; D not certain. CDR1 is LGHDT, CDR2 YNNKEL, per germline (reference sequence). Trimming left V 0 bases short and J 4 bases short, with 9 bases between. This CDR3 has 14 residues. CDR3 bases: TGTGCCAGCAGCCAAGATATAGGAATCTATGGCTACACCTTC. Translated, it gives CASSQDIGIYGYTF. The variable domain in full, with the rest retrieved from reference TRBV3-1 and TRBJ1-2, is DTAVSQTPKYLVTQMGNDKSIKCEQNLGHDTMYWYKQDSKKFLKIMFSYNNKELIINETVPNRFSPKSPDKAHLNLHINSLELGDSAVYFCASSQDIGIYGYTFGSGTRLTVV.

Note on this clonotype: A much larger clone lies a single base off, so this may be a read error. CDR3 region: CASSHTQGGEQFF. The CDR3 DNA is TGTGCCAGCAGCCACACACAGGGCGGTGAGCAGTTCTTC. V usage is TRBV12-3 or TRBV12-4 and J usage is TRBJ2-1; D might be TRBD1 (6 bases). This CDR3 contains 13 residues. V gave up 6 bases and J gave up 9 bases, with 15 bases separating them.

This clonotype has ten or more counts. V and J are TRBV12-3 or TRBV12-4 and TRBJ2-5, with unresolved D. This CDR3 contains 16 residues. The germline V and J ends were trimmed by 6 bases and 1 base, with 18 bases remaining between them. The CDR3 DNA is TGTGCCAGCAGCCCCGGGCCGCAATGGGGCCAAGAGACCCAGTACTTC. This sequence encodes CASSPGPQWGQETQYF.

Here the CDR3 reads CSASQDRRIGWGGEETQYF. The CDR3 DNA sequence: TGCAGTGCGAGCCAGGACAGGCGGATTGGATGGGGGGGGGAAGAGACCCAGTACTTC. The chain has TRBV20-1 and TRBJ2-5, with D perhaps matching TRBD1 or TRBD2 (7 bases each). This CDR3 is built from 19 residues. V dropped 6 bases and J dropped 3 bases, with 32 bases sitting between them. Germline V gene lookup returns CDR1 DFQATT and CDR2 SNEGSKA (reference sequence).

This clonotype was detected only a few times. J is TRBJ2-7 and V is TRBV7-9; TRBD2 aligns across 10 bases. The germline V gene has CDR1 SEHNR and CDR2 FQNEAQ (reference sequence). The length of the CDR3 is 15 residues. V gave up 3 bases and J gave up 3 bases; unmatched junction bases: 5. The CDR3 sequence: CASSFGTSEGYEQYF. The CDR3 region has the DNA TGTGCCAGCAGCTTCGGGACTAGCGAAGGCTACGAGCAGTACTTC.

This clonotype showed up many times. The rearrangement joins TRBV7-9 to TRBJ2-7; D not resolved. The V gene's germline CDR1 is SEHNR and CDR2 FQNEAQ (reference sequence). V gave up 1 base and J gave up 3 bases, with 7 bases separating them. CDR3 size: 13 residues. CDR3 amino acids: CASSLEQNYEQYF. Here the CDR3 DNA reads TGTGCCAGCAGCTTAGAACAGAACTACGAGCAGTACTTC.

This sequence joins TRBV3-1 and TRBJ2-1, with 7 bases aligning to TRBD2. There are 12 residues in the CDR3. Germline lookup yields CDR1 LGHDT and CDR2 YNNKEL (reference sequence). Trimming removed 3 bases from V and 10 bases from J; junction bases left unmatched: 3. The CDR3 spells CASSHAGEEQFF. In DNA form, the CDR3 reads TGTGCCAGCAGCCACGCGGGAGAAGAGCAGTTCTTC.

The sample holds many counts of this clonotype. V gene TRBV7-9 combines with J gene TRBJ2-1; TRBD2 might be the D (5 bases). The CDR3 totals 13 residues. The germline V gene has CDR1 SEHNR and CDR2 FQNEAQ (reference sequence). Between the trimmed V and J ends, which lost 3 bases and 12 bases, there was a span of 15 bases. The CDR3 sequence: CASSFDLVTRQFF. The DNA of the CDR3 is TGTGCCAGCAGCTTTGACCTCGTTACTAGGCAGTTCTTC.

This clonotype was seen repeatedly, ten times or more. The chain has TRBV28 and TRBJ2-7; 9 bases agree with TRBD2. V lost 6 bases and J lost 0; bases outside the gene matches: 3. Germline lookup yields CDR1 MDHEN and CDR2 SYDVKM. There are 14 residues in the CDR3. As DNA, the CDR3 is TGTGCCAGCAGATATAGCGGGAGCTCCTACGAGCAGTACTTC. Amino acids: CASRYSGSSYEQYF.

The table lists this clonotype with many counts. The rearrangement links TRBV5-6 to TRBJ2-3, with 10 nucleotides matching TRBD1. The germline gives CDR1 SGHDT, CDR2 YYEEEE. V lost 4 bases and J lost 4; bases outside the gene matches: 6. The CDR3 spans 15 residues. Written as DNA, the CDR3 is TGTGCCAGCAGCGTCCGACAGGGGGCGGCAGATACGCAGTATTTT. It yields the protein CASSVRQGAADTQYF. Complete variable domain (other parts from reference TRBV5-6 and TRBJ2-3): DAGVTQSPTHLIKTRGQQVTLRCSPKSGHDTVSWYQQALGQGPQFIFQYYEEEERQRGNFPDRFSGHQFPNYSSELNVNALLLGDSALYLCASSVRQGAADTQYFGPGTRLTVL.

The sample holds a few counts of this clonotype. This chain uses TRBV7-2 with TRBJ2-4; 9 bases are a match to TRBD2. The CDR3 is 17 residues long. Germline CDR1 SGHTA, CDR2 FQGNSA. Losses at the gene ends were 2 bases for V and 6 bases for J; bases not matched to a gene: 11. In DNA, the CDR3 is TGTGCCAGCAGCTTACAGGACTTGCGGGAGGGCGGAAACATTCAGTACTTC. Its protein is CASSLQDLREGGNIQYF. Variable domain in full (rest from reference TRBV7-2 and TRBJ2-4): GAGVSQSPSNKVTEKGKDVELRCDPISGHTALYWYRQSLGQGLEFLIYFQGNSAPDKSGLPSDRFSAERTGGSVSTLTIQRTQQEDSAVYLCASSLQDLREGGNIQYFGAGTRLSVL.

This clonotype was picked up many times. The chain is built from TRBV10-3 and TRBJ2-3, with D uncertain. The length of the CDR3 is 14 residues. V was shortened by 6 bases and J by 0 bases, with 10 bases between the two germline ends. Germline values: CDR1 ENHRY, CDR2 SYGVKD. The CDR3 sequence is CAIRPQRSTDTQYF. CDR3 bases: TGTGCCATCAGGCCCCAGCGTAGCACAGATACGCAGTATTTT.

This clonotype was recorded many times. This chain connects TRBV7-2 to TRBJ2-7, with 9 nucleotides matching TRBD1. The CDR3 is made up of 17 amino acids. Germline V gene lookup returns CDR1 SGHTA and CDR2 FQGNSA. The junction had 14 bases not matched to a gene; V was cut back by 5 bases and J by 3 bases. CDR3 amino acids: CASSPEMIGTGNYEQYF. The CDR3 region has the DNA TGTGCCAGCAGCCCCGAGATGATCGGGACAGGGAACTACGAGCAGTACTTC.

This clonotype has only a few counts. V is TRBV25-1 and J is TRBJ1-1, with unresolved D. This CDR3 has 13 amino acids. V lost 3 bases, J lost 1 base, and 6 bases lay in between. Germline values: CDR1 MGHDK, CDR2 SYGVNS. The CDR3 reads CASSEPGNTEAFF. The CDR3 region has the DNA TGTGCCAGCAGTGAGCCTGGGAACACTGAAGCTTTCTTT.

This clonotype was counted a few times. Here the CDR3 reads CASRGQGNGDIQYF. As DNA, the CDR3 is TGTGCCAGTAGGGGACAGGGGAATGGAGACATTCAGTACTTC. The chain is built from TRBV19 and TRBJ2-4; 10 nucleotides line up with TRBD1. Germline-derived CDR1 and CDR2 are LNHDA and SQIVND (reference sequence). The CDR3 spans 14 residues. V lost 6 bases and J lost 8; bases outside the gene matches: 7.

This clonotype was seen once. A read error may be the cause here, since a much bigger clone is one base away. This chain joins TRBV5-1 and TRBJ2-5, with 14 bases fitting TRBD2. Germline V gene data show CDR1 as SGHRS and CDR2 as YFSETQ. CDR3 length: 17 amino acids. The CDR3 nucleotides read TGCGTCAGCAGCGGACAACCGGGACTAGCGGGAGAAGAGACCCAGTACTTC. Its protein product is CVSSGQPGLAGEETQYF.

The chain recombines TRBV11-1 with TRBJ2-6; D perhaps matches TRBD1 (5 bases). Per the germline V gene, CDR1 is SGHAT and CDR2 is FQDESV (reference sequence). The CDR3 covers 16 residues. The ends were cut back, 5 bases at V and 9 bases at J, with 20 bases in the middle. CDR3 bases: TGTGCCAGCAGCCCCGGCGGCAGGGAAGTGGGCAACGTCCTGACTTTC. Protein sequence: CASSPGGREVGNVLTF.

This clonotype was recorded at least ten times. This chain joins TRBV20-1 and TRBJ2-7; D is possibly TRBD2 (5 bases). Trimming cost V 0 bases and J 4 bases, with 10 bases left between them. CDR1 is DFQATT and CDR2 is SNEGSKA in the germline V gene (reference sequence). This CDR3 is built from 13 residues. This chain's CDR3 is CSARETSSYEQYF. The CDR3 coding sequence is TGCAGTGCTAGAGAAACTAGTAGTTACGAGCAGTACTTC.

This clonotype was counted ten times or more. The chain links TRBV2 to TRBJ2-7, with 10 bases lining up with TRBD2. This CDR3 has 13 residues. Germline assignment: CDR1 SNHLY and CDR2 FYNNEI. Losses at the gene ends were 6 bases for V and 2 bases for J; bases not matched to a gene: 1. CDR3 sequence reads: CASRLAGAYEQYF. Here the CDR3 DNA reads TGTGCCAGCAGGCTAGCGGGAGCCTACGAGCAGTACTTC.

This clonotype appeared many times. The chain recombines TRBV5-5 with TRBJ2-3; TRBD2 is a possible D gene (5 bases). This CDR3 spans 16 amino acids. Trimming removed 3 bases from V and 4 bases from J, with 18 bases in between. Germline V gives CDR1 SGHKS, CDR2 YYEKEE (reference sequence). The CDR3 coding sequence is TGTGCCAGCAGCTCAAGGACTCCCCCCACACCAGATACGCAGTATTTT. Translating it yields CASSSRTPPTPDTQYF.